The rows below give T cell receptor beta chains drawn from one sample of a study of T cell repertoires in cytomegalovirus infection. TCRdb independently ran MiXCR on the reads; one entry per CDR3 protein. Of 290,000 or so distinct CDR3 sequences in the sample, around 10% were seen once. The source material was PBMCs. The receptors originated from a human donor in good health (CMV status not recorded). Some clones in this sample may be carry-over from other donors' samples. Each CDR3 is given with its conserved first and last residue. A D gene is named only where the DNA matches it firmly. Rows give clone size only sometimes, using once, few, many, or a class for an expanded clone.

- | TRBJ2-7 | many | TRBV7-2 | TGTGCCAGCAGCGTAGTAGGAGGGGCAGCCTACGAGCAGTACTTC | CASSVVGGAAYEQYF
- | TRBJ1-1 | many | TRBV7-8 | TGTGCCAGCAGCTTAGGAGGTTCCCTGGAAGCTTTCTTT | CASSLGGSLEAFF
TRBD1 | TRBJ2-7 | - | TRBV6-5 | TGTGCCAGCACTCCTATTACAGGGGGCCGGCCCTACGAGCAGTACTTC | CASTPITGGRPYEQYF
- | TRBJ2-2 | many | TRBV27 | TGTGCCAGCACTTCTCCCGTCGACAGGACCGGGGAGCTGTTTTTT | CASTSPVDRTGELFF
TRBD2 | TRBJ2-5 | few | TRBV25-1 | TGTGCCAGCAGTGAATGGCTAGCGGGGGGCCTCCAAGAGACCCAGTACTTC | CASSEWLAGGLQETQYF
- | TRBJ1-1 | many | TRBV7-2 | TGTGCCAGCAGCAAATCCAAATTGAACACTGAAGCTTTCTTT | CASSKSKLNTEAFF
- | TRBJ2-1 | many | TRBV29-1 | TGCAGCGGGGTATCCTACAATGAGCAGTTCTTC | CSGVSYNEQFF
TRBD1 | TRBJ2-6 | many | TRBV28 | TGTGCCAGCAGTTTACCGGGACAGGGTTTCGCTGGGGCCAACGTCCTGACTTTC | CASSLPGQGFAGANVLTF
- | TRBJ2-1 | - | TRBV20-1 | TGCAGTGCTAACTACAGGGTAGCACCAAATGAGCAGTTCTTC | CSANYRVAPNEQFF
TRBD1 | TRBJ2-1 | - | TRBV28 | TGTGCCAGCAGTTTCCCAAGGACAGGGGCGGCGCGCAATGAGCAGTTCTTC | CASSFPRTGAARNEQFF
TRBD2 | TRBJ2-3 | many | TRBV7-2 | TGTGCCAGCAGCTTAGGTGTGGCTAGCGGGGGAACCCCGCAGTATTTT | CASSLGVASGGTPQYF
TRBD1 | TRBJ2-4 | few | TRBV27 | TGTGCCAGCAGTTGGACAGGGGGCGAAAACATTCAGTACTTC | CASSWTGGENIQYF
- | TRBJ2-5 | - | TRBV27 | TGTGCCAGCAGCCAGAGGGACTTCCAAGAGACCCAGTACTTC | CASSQRDFQETQYF
TRBD2 | TRBJ2-5 | many | TRBV7-6 | TGTGCCAGCGGGATGGCTAGCGGGGGTCAAACCCAGTACTTC | CASGMASGGQTQYF
- | TRBJ1-1 | many | TRBV10-3 | TGTGCCATCAGAGGAACAGGGAGGGACACTGAAGCTTTCTTT | CAIRGTGRDTEAFF